This paragraph reports one TCR beta chain. Its antigen is still unknown. This specimen belongs to a study of cytomegalovirus exposure and HLA in healthy donors. Findings of the study overall: High sensitivity and specificity were reportedly achieved when the classifier diagnosed cytomegalovirus status.

The length of the CDR3 is 14 residues. V was trimmed by 11 bases and J by 4 bases, leaving 18 bases between them. Germline lookup yields CDR1 ENHRY and CDR2 SYGVKD. PCR primers comprised 60 Vbeta and 13 Jbeta primers. The assay was immunoSEQ multiplex PCR, and TCRdb's table has in-frame clones only and misses some. Among 150,000 to 200,000 clones listed, less than 90% were seen once. The genes are TRBV10-3 and TRBJ1-5; TRBD1 is a possible D gene (5 bases). The sample taken for sequencing was PBMCs. This TCR derives from a man between 50 and 59 years old in good health and CMV-seropositive. The chain's CDR3 is CASHGGGRNQPQHF. CDR3 DNA sequence: TGTGCCTCCCACGGGGGAGGAAGGAATCAGCCCCAGCATTTT.